This TCR beta chain was sequenced in a study of T cell responses to AZD1222 COVID-19 vaccine. Study outcomes and limitations: Every sample of the repertoires postdated the peak T cell response. Clonal diversity was possibly underestimated; the donors were predominantly white British and more often female.

Comment on this clone: The antigen is not known.

Both about-4-week and about-12-week second-dose recipients were combined. Libraries were prepared by immunoSEQ multiplex PCR; TCRdb keeps only in-frame clonotypes and omits some of them. The table has tens of thousands of clones, roughly nine tenths seen once. The V gene lost 7 bases and the J gene lost 0 bases, with 9 bases spanning the gap. The CDR3 runs to 12 residues. Germline CDR1 SQVTM, CDR2 ANQGSEA. The TCR originated in an adult who received the AZD1222 COVID-19 vaccine. The chain joins TRBV29-1 to TRBJ1-2, with no clear D. This sample comprised peripheral blood, obtained 28 days after the second AZD1222 dose. The CDR3, as DNA: TGCAGCGCACCGTTAGCTAACTATGGCTACACCTTC. It translates to CSAPLANYGYTF.